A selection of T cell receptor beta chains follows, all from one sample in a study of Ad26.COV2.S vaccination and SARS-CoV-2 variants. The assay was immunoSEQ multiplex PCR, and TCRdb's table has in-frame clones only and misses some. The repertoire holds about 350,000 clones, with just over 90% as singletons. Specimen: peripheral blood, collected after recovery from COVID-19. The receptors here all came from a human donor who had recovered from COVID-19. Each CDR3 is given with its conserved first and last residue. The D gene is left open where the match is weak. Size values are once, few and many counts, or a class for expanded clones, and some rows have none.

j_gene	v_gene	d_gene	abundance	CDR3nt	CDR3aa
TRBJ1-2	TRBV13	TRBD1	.	TGTGCCAGCAGCTTAGGTGTCGGGACAGGGAACTATGGCTACACCTTC	CASSLGVGTGNYGYTF
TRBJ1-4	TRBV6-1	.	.	TGTGCCAGCAGTGGACGCCCTACAGGGACTAATGAAAAACTGTTTTTT	CASSGRPTGTNEKLFF
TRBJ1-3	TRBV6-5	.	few	TGTGCCAGCAGTTACTCCCACTCTGGAAACACCATATATTTT	CASSYSHSGNTIYF
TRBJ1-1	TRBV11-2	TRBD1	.	TGTGCCAGCAGCTCACTTGGGGGGACAGGGGGAACTGAAGCTTTCTTT	CASSSLGGTGGTEAFF
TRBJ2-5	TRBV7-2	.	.	TGTGCCAGCAGCTTAGGAGGTCCGGGGCGTGCCGAGACCCAGTACTTC	CASSLGGPGRAETQYF
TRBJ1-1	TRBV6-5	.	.	TGTGCCAGCAACAATGTGGGGATGACTGAAGCTTTCTTT	CASNNVGMTEAFF
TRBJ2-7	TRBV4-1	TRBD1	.	TGCGCCAGCAGCCAAGGGTGGACAGGGGACTACGAGCAGTACTTC	CASSQGWTGDYEQYF
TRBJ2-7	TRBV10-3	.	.	TGTGCCATCCAGGGATCCGAGCAGTACTTC	CAIQGSEQYF
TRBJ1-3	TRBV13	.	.	TGTGCCAGCAGCTTACGAAACACCATATATTTT	CASSLRNTIYF
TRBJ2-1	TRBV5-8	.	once	TGTGCCAGCACCCCAAACGGGGTGATCTCCTACAATGAGCAGTTCTTC	CASTPNGVISYNEQFF
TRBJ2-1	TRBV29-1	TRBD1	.	TGCAGCGTTGACCCGGGACAGGGTGCCGGGAATGAGCAGTTCTTC	CSVDPGQGAGNEQFF
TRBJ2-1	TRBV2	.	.	TGTGCCAGCAATAGATCCCCACTAGCAAACAATGAGCAGTTCTTC	CASNRSPLANNEQFF
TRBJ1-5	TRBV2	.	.	TGTGCCAGCAGTGAGGGGATCAATCAGCCCCAGCATTTT	CASSEGINQPQHF
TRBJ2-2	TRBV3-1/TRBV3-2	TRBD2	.	TGTGCCAGCAGCCAAGATGTAGCGGGGTACACCGGGGAGCTGTTTTTT	CASSQDVAGYTGELFF
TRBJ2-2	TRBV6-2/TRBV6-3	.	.	TGTGCCAGCAGTCCCCTCTGGTCCGGGGAGCTGTTTTTT	CASSPLWSGELFF
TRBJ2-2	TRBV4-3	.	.	TGCGCCAGCAGTTACAAAGGGGGGCTGGACACCGGGGAGCTGTTTTTT	CASSYKGGLDTGELFF
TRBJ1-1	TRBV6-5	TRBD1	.	TGTGCCAGCAGCTCCAGGGGGCTCACTGAAGCTTTCTTT	CASSSRGLTEAFF
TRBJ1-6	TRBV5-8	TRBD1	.	TGTGCCAGCACACCAACAGGGGGCTCCTATAATTCACCCCTCCACTTT	CASTPTGGSYNSPLHF
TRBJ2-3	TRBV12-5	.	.	TGTGCTAGTGCCGTTTCCCCTAGTGCACCAGATACGCAGTATTTT	CASAVSPSAPDTQYF
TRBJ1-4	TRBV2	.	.	TGTGCCAGCAGTGAAGGGACGGGGGCATTTAGTGAAAAACTGTTTTTT	CASSEGTGAFSEKLFF
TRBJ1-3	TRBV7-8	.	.	TGTGCCAGCAGCTTAGACGGAGGGCCTGGAAACACCATATATTTT	CASSLDGGPGNTIYF
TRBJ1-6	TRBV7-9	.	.	TGTGCCAGCAGCTTCCGGGACGGCCCTGGGTCACCCCTCCACTTT	CASSFRDGPGSPLHF
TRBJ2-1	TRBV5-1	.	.	TGCGCCAGCAGCTTGGTCGCGGGACAGTCCTACAATGAGCAGTTCTTC	CASSLVAGQSYNEQFF
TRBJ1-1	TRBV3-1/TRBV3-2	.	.	TGTGCCAGCAGCCCGGGACCTGTCCCGGGGACCACTGAAGCTTTCTTT	CASSPGPVPGTTEAFF
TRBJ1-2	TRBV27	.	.	TGTGCCAGCAGGTACGGAGGGGTGGACTATGGCTACACCTTC	CASRYGGVDYGYTF
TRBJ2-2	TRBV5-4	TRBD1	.	TGTGCCAGCAGCAGCAGACAGGGTAGGGCATCCGGGGAGCTGTTTTTT	CASSSRQGRASGELFF
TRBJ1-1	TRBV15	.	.	TGTGCCACCAGGAGTAGGGGCTCGAACACTGAAGCTTTCTTT	CATRSRGSNTEAFF
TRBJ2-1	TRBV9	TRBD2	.	TGTGCCAGCAGCGTAGGTTTAGGAGCGGGGGACTACAATGAGCAGTTCTTC	CASSVGLGAGDYNEQFF
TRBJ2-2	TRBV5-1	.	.	TGCGCCAGCAGCTTGAGGTATGGGCAGAACACCGGGGAGCTGTTTTTT	CASSLRYGQNTGELFF
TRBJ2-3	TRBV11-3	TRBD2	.	TGTGCCAGCAGCCCACTAGCGGGGAGTGGAGATACGCAGTATTTT	CASSPLAGSGDTQYF
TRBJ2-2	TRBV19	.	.	TGTGCCAGTAGTCTAGCCCTAAACACCGGGGAGCTGTTTTTT	CASSLALNTGELFF
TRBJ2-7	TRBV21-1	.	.	TGTGCCAGCACCTTGTACGAGCAGTACTTC	CASTLYEQYF
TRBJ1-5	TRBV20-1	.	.	TGCAGTGCTAGTATACAGGAATTCCCAATTAGCAATCAGCCCCAGCATTTT	CSASIQEFPISNQPQHF
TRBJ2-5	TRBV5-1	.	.	TGCGCCAGCAGCTTGGATCGGTCCAAAGAGACCCAGTACTTC	CASSLDRSKETQYF
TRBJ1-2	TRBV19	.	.	TGTGCCAGTAGTCCAACGTTCGGGGGGCTAGCCTATGGCTACACCTTC	CASSPTFGGLAYGYTF
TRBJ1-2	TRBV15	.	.	TGTGCCACCGAGCCACTAGAACATCGAGTTCTAGGATATGGCTACACCTTC	CATEPLEHRVLGYGYTF
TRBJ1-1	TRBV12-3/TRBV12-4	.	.	TGTGCCAGCATTACCAGGGGTAGGGCCCAAGCTTTCTTT	CASITRGRAQAFF
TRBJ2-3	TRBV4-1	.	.	TGCGCCAGCAGCCCCGTGGAGGGGGTCCCAGATACGCAGTATTTT	CASSPVEGVPDTQYF
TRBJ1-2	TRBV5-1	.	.	TGCGCCAGCAGCTTGGACATCGTGCACGGGGGCTCATCCAGTGGCTACACCTTC	CASSLDIVHGGSSSGYTF
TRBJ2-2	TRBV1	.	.	TGCACCAGCAGCCCGGGGAACACCGGGGAGCTGTTTTTT	CTSSPGNTGELFF
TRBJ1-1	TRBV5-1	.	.	TGCGCCAGCAGTCAGACGGGACAAAGTGGCACTGAAGCTTTCTTT	CASSQTGQSGTEAFF
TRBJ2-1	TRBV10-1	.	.	TGCGCCAGCAGTGAGTCGGGGGCATACAATGAGCAGTTCTTC	CASSESGAYNEQFF